These 13 T cell receptor beta chains originate from one sample sequenced in a study of cytomegalovirus exposure and HLA in healthy donors. In the PCR, 60 Vbeta and 13 Jbeta primers were used. The method was immunoSEQ multiplex PCR; TCRdb's version includes in-frame clones alone and lacks a portion of them. The sample shows some 240,000 clones, around nine tenths of them seen only once. The sample was PBMCs. The source is a girl aged 2 to 9 in good health and CMV-seronegative.

The chain carries TRBV2 and TRBJ2-1; no firm D call. Germline CDR1 SNHLY, CDR2 FYNNEI. The CDR3 is 15 residues long. V lost 0 bases, J lost 10 bases, and 16 bases lay in between. Written as DNA, the CDR3 is TGTGCCAGCAGTGAAGCGCTTCGGGTTTTTGACGAGCAGTTCTTC. Protein product: CASSEALRVFDEQFF.

V and J are TRBV27 and TRBJ1-5, with D perhaps TRBD1 (6 bases). Trimming cost V 0 bases and J 5 bases, with 11 bases left between them. This CDR3 region has 15 residues. Germline V gene sequence: CDR1 MNHEY, CDR2 SMNVEV (reference sequence). DNA for the CDR3: TGTGCCAGCAGTTTATCTCCCGGGGGGCATCAGCCCCAGCATTTT. This translates into CASSLSPGGHQPQHF.

The chain joins TRBV2 to TRBJ2-3; D is perhaps TRBD2 (5 bases). The V gene's germline CDR1 is SNHLY and CDR2 FYNNEI. V was clipped by 4 bases and J by 3 bases, with 8 bases between them. CDR3 length: 13 residues. The CDR3: CASSVRDTDTQYF. CDR3 nucleotide sequence: TGTGCCAGCAGTGTGAGGGATACAGATACGCAGTATTTT.

This sequence joins TRBV29-1 and TRBJ2-1; the match to TRBD2 covers 9 bases. From germline, CDR1 is SQVTM and CDR2 ANQGSEA. J gave up 7 bases and V 7 bases, and 8 bases lay outside the gene matches. CDR3 length: 13 amino acids. This chain's CDR3 is CSGGGLAPNEQFF. Written as DNA, the CDR3 is TGCAGCGGGGGGGGACTAGCTCCGAATGAGCAGTTCTTC.

The chain couples TRBV10-2 to TRBJ2-7, with D possibly being TRBD1 (7 bases). The CDR3 runs 14 residues. Deletions cut 0 bases from V and 4 bases from J, with 10 bases between. Germline V lookup: CDR1 WSHSY, CDR2 SAAADI. CDR3 bases: TGCGCCAGCAGTGAGTCACAGGGGAGGTACGAGCAGTACTTC. This translates into CASSESQGRYEQYF.

The CDR3 protein is CASRLAGGTYEQYF. CDR3 nucleotides: TGTGCCAGCAGGCTAGCGGGGGGTACCTACGAGCAGTACTTC. The chain employs TRBV6-5 and TRBJ2-5, with 11 positions matching TRBD2. The J call is uncertain, as TRBJ2-7 better fits the DNA end. Germline CDR1 MNHEY, CDR2 SVGAGI. The CDR3 has 14 amino acids.

The rearrangement uses TRBV1 and TRBJ2-5; no DNA check was done on the table's D call, TRBD2. TRBV1 is classified as a pseudogene. This CDR3 is 12 amino acids long. CDR3 sequence (DNA): TGCACCAGCGGAGGATCACAAGAGACCCAGTACTTC. Translating gives CTSGGSQETQYF.

The chain carries TRBV28 and TRBJ1-1; 7 nucleotides line up with TRBD1. CDR1 is MDHEN and CDR2 is SYDVKM in the germline V gene. The CDR3 totals 14 residues. CDR3 sequence (DNA): TGTGCGACGGGCAGCGGACAGGAACTTTCTGAAGCTTTCTTT. Protein: CATGSGQELSEAFF.

V is TRBV14 and J is TRBJ2-1; 13 nucleotides align to TRBD2. V lost 4 bases to trimming and J lost 4 bases; unmatched junction nucleotides: 4. Germline V CDR1 and CDR2: SGHDN, FVKESK. The CDR3 is made up of 16 amino acids. CDR3 loop: CASSPGTSGIYNEQFF. CDR3 bases: TGTGCCAGCAGCCCTGGGACTAGCGGGATATACAATGAGCAGTTCTTC.

The chain joins TRBV5-1 to TRBJ2-7, with a possible D match to TRBD2 (5 bases). V was cut by 2 bases and J by 5 bases, with 14 bases left in between. Germline V lookup: CDR1 SGHRS, CDR2 YFSETQ. The CDR3 loop spans 14 amino acids. The CDR3 DNA follows: TGCGCCAGCAGCTTATCTGGGAGAGGCAACGAGCAGTACTTC. Translated: CASSLSGRGNEQYF.

The gene calls are TRBV4-1 and TRBJ1-3, with a weak D call TRBD1 (6 bases). Germline loops: CDR1 MGHRA, CDR2 YSYEKL. This CDR3 spans 16 amino acids. Trimming left V 4 bases short and J 2 bases short, with 15 bases between. The CDR3 loop reads CASSPAGKGAGNTIYF. CDR3 sequence (DNA): TGCGCCAGCAGCCCGGCAGGGAAGGGGGCTGGAAACACCATATATTTT.

A few counts support this clone. The chain combines TRBV13 with TRBJ2-3; tentatively, D is TRBD2 (7 bases). The germline V and J ends were trimmed by 5 bases and 4 bases, with 13 bases remaining between them. Germline-derived CDR1 and CDR2 are PRHDT and FYEKMQ (reference sequence). The CDR3 is 14 residues long. The CDR3 here is CASSKTGGPDTQYF. DNA for the CDR3: TGTGCCAGCAGCAAGACCGGGGGGCCAGATACGCAGTATTTT. The full variable domain, in which reference TRBV13 and TRBJ2-3 provide the parts outside the CDR3, is AAGVIQSPRHLIKEKRETATLKCYPIPRHDTVYWYQQGPGQDPQFLISFYEKMQSDKGSIPDRFSAQQFSDYHSELNMSSLELGDSALYFCASSKTGGPDTQYFGPGTRLTVL.

The chain recombines TRBV30 with TRBJ2-7; no definite D call. There are 14 residues in the CDR3. Between the trimmed V and J ends, which lost 1 base and 3 bases, there was a span of 13 bases. Germline CDR1 reads GTSNPN; CDR2 reads SVGIG (reference sequence). CDR3 bases: TGTGCCTGGAGTGAGGCAGCCGGAGACTACGAGCAGTACTTC. Its protein is CAWSEAAGDYEQYF.